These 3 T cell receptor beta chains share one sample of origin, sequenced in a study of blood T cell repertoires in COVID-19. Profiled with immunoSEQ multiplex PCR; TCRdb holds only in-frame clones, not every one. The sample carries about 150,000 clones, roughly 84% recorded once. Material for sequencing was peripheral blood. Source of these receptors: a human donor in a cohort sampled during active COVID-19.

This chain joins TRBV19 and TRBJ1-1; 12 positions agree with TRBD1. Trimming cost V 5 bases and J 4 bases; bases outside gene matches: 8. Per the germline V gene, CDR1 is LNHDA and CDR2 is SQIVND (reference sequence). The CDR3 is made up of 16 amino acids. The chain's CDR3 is CASSSGTGGVGTEAFF. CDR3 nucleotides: TGTGCCAGTAGTTCAGGGACAGGGGGCGTTGGCACTGAAGCTTTCTTT.

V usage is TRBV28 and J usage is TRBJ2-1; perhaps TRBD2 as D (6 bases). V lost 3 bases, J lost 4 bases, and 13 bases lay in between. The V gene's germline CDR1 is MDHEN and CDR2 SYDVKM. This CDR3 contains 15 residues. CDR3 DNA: TGTGCCAGCAGTTTGATGGGGGGAACTTACAATGAGCAGTTCTTC. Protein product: CASSLMGGTYNEQFF.

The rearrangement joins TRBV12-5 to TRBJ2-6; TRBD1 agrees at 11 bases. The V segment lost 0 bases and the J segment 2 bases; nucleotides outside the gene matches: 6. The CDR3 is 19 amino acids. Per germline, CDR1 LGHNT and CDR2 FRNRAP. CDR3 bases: TGTGCTAGTGGTTTGGTAGTTGGACAGGGGGCAACTGGGGCCAACGTCCTGACTTTC. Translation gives CASGLVVGQGATGANVLTF.